This is a list of T cell receptor beta chains from one sample in a study of T-cell memory formation after mild COVID-19. TCRdb reprocessed the 5' RACE reads via MiXCR and lists one record per CDR3 protein. The data hold about 300,000 distinct CDR3 sequences, with roughly 21% observed a single time. The sample consisted of PBMCs or a T cell subset sorted from them (not recorded which). The receptors shown here come from a man between 18 and 29 years old who had mild COVID-19 (a few samples of this study predate the infection). Cell type and time point are not known. Each CDR3 is given with its conserved first and last residue. A D gene is named only where the DNA matches it firmly. Size is omitted from some rows. Given values are once, few, many or a class for expanded clones.

TRBV9	TRBJ1-1	.	.	CASSAKLQGEAFF	TGTGCCAGCAGCGCAAAATTACAGGGTGAAGCTTTCTTT
TRBV7-9	TRBJ1-5	.	.	CASSSDSLNQPQHF	TGTGCCAGCAGCAGCGACAGCCTTAATCAGCCCCAGCATTTT
TRBV24-1	TRBJ1-5	.	.	CATSDGRNQPQHF	TGTGCCACCAGTGATGGCAGAAATCAGCCCCAGCATTTT
TRBV7-2	TRBJ2-5	few	.	CASSLGSRAMETQYF	TGTGCCAGCAGCTTAGGGTCCAGGGCAATGGAGACCCAGTACTTC
TRBV5-6	TRBJ1-2	few	.	CASSPRPEYTNYGYTF	TGTGCCAGCAGCCCCCGACCGGAATACACTAACTATGGCTACACCTTC
TRBV7-9	TRBJ1-1	once	.	CASSLMGETEAFF	TGTGCCAGCAGCTTAATGGGGGAAACTGAAGCTTTCTTT
TRBV11-2	TRBJ1-4	.	.	CASSTPRRGLRRGEKLFF	TGTGCCAGCAGCACTCCCCGGCGAGGATTGAGGAGGGGGGAAAAACTGTTTTTT
TRBV12-3/TRBV12-4	TRBJ2-7	few	TRBD1	CASRRGTGGSYEQYF	TGTGCCAGCAGGAGAGGGACAGGGGGCTCCTACGAGCAGTACTTC
TRBV11-3	TRBJ2-2	few	.	CASSKYGGELFF	TGTGCCAGCAGCAAGTACGGCGGGGAGCTGTTTTTT
TRBV9	TRBJ2-1	.	TRBD2	CASSVGAGAYNEQFF	TGTGCCAGCAGCGTAGGAGCGGGGGCATACAATGAGCAGTTCTTC
TRBV6-6	TRBJ1-1	few	TRBD1	CASIQGGQGWANTEAFF	TGTGCCAGCATCCAGGGGGGACAGGGTTGGGCGAACACTGAAGCTTTCTTT
TRBV4-1	TRBJ2-3	.	TRBD2	CASSQTGLAGRDTQYF	TGCGCCAGCAGCCAAACGGGACTAGCGGGGAGAGATACGCAGTATTTT
TRBV5-1	TRBJ2-2	few	TRBD1	CASYRTSGTGSTGELFF	TGCGCCAGCTATCGAACATCCGGGACAGGGAGCACCGGGGAGCTGTTTTTT
TRBV5-1	TRBJ1-6	.	.	CASSLAVAQGSPSPLHF	TGCGCCAGCAGCTTGGCCGTCGCACAGGGATCGCCTTCACCCCTCCACTTT
TRBV9	TRBJ2-1	.	.	CASSGQTGSYNEQFF	TGTGCCAGCAGCGGACAGACAGGCTCCTACAATGAGCAGTTCTTC
TRBV21-1	TRBJ1-1	few	.	CASSVRRRQGNTEAFF	TGTGCCAGCAGCGTCAGGAGGAGACAGGGGAACACTGAAGCTTTCTTT
TRBV21-1	TRBJ1-4	.	.	CAYSTLPTTNEKLFF	TGTGCCTATTCGACCTTACCAACAACTAATGAAAAACTGTTTTTT
TRBV9	TRBJ2-7	many	.	CASSGTGWGSEQYF	TGTGCCAGCAGCGGAACCGGATGGGGGTCCGAGCAGTACTTC
TRBV5-1	TRBJ1-6	.	.	CASSLARANHNSPLHF	TGCGCCAGCAGCTTGGCGAGAGCGAACCATAATTCACCCCTCCACTTT